This TCR beta chain appears in the sequencing data of a study of blood T cell repertoires in COVID-19 (dated by TCRdb to 2019 to 2021). Some background on the complete study: Collaborator samples came from the United States, Italy and Spain and covered acute and convalescent phases of COVID-19. Sample metadata almost always included a de-identified subject ID, COVID-19 status, age in years and sex. Deeply sampled blood TCRbeta repertoires from subjects exposed to, actively infected with, or recovered from COVID-19 were included in the dataset. The samples were drawn from two sources: the first 160 participants of the ongoing ImmuneRACE study, and 1,254 subjects contributed by 6 global collaborators. The repertoires were released in a freely available public database intended as a resource for research on the immune response to SARS-CoV-2. Where available, HLA class I and class II types were obtained from metadata supplied by the sample provider rather than from assay-based typing. The material from the prospective study consisted of cDNA or gDNA derived from T cells, B-cell-depleted T cells, or PBMCs.

Points on this clone: It has no known antigen specificity. There are no base qualities to consult, and no much larger clone falls within one base.

Here V drops 2 bases and J drops 1 base, and the junction holds 1 base not matched to any gene. The CDR3 runs 15 amino acids, cysteine and phenylalanine included. Kept here is only the CDR3 DNA, which spans 45 bases and is read in frame from base 1. Taken from the germline V gene, the CDR1 and CDR2 loops are SGHRS and YFSETQ. Beyond this particular receptor, the publication reports: The quantity of clinical and demographic metadata differed by source and by participant and was supplied without curation.

The immunoSEQ Assay, a bias-controlled multiplex PCR, was used to amplify TCRbeta CDR3 regions from genomic DNA. Per the original workflow: The number of nucleated cells in each sample was estimated by amplification of reference gene primers within the assay. To quantify the absolute abundance of each unique TCRbeta CDR3 rearrangement, sequence reads were collapsed and filtered. For each sample, productive Simpson clonality was calculated as the square root of Simpson's diversity index across productive rearrangements. What TCRdb holds here is the immuneACCESS table cut down to in-frame rearrangements. Part of the clones is not present; checked against another copy, under half of the missing clones reflect an unresolved V gene, and the others are unexplained. That table furnishes V, J and clone size, whereas the DNA furnished D and trimming. This sample is represented by just under 85,000 clones; around four fifths of them were singletons. The leading ten clones occupy 17% of the sample.

Whole blood was collected in K2EDTA tubes by collaborating institutions according to the institutions' own protocols. Collaborator samples were shipped for TCRbeta analysis as frozen whole blood, isolated PBMCs, or DNA extracted from either sample type. In this chain, TRBV5-1 is recombined with TRBJ2-1, with 9 middle bases fitting TRBD1. Sequencing used peripheral blood. The receptor was derived from a woman between 55 and 75 years old with acute or convalescent COVID-19. The DNA reads TGCGCCAGCAGCTTACAGGGGGCTTCCTACAATGAGCAGTTCTTC. This encodes CASSLQGASYNEQFF.